The 23 T cell receptor beta chains below all came from one sample that was sequenced in a study of T cell responses to AZD1222 COVID-19 vaccine. Only in-frame clones appear in the TCRdb table, and some are missing; sequencing was by immunoSEQ multiplex PCR. The repertoire has 150,000 or so clones, 85% to 95% of them found once; the top ten carry about 3.7%. The sample consisted of peripheral blood, taken 28 days after the second AZD1222 dose. The receptor source for this set is an adult who received the AZD1222 COVID-19 vaccine.

The chain combines TRBV29-1 with TRBJ1-2, with 10 bases aligning to TRBD1. Germline V gene lookup returns CDR1 SQVTM and CDR2 ANQGSEA. The junction had 6 bases not matched to a gene; V was cut back by 5 bases and J by 6 bases. The CDR3 covers 13 residues. The CDR3 reads CSVTGTGVDGYTF. The CDR3 region has the DNA TGCAGCGTTACTGGGACAGGGGTGGATGGCTACACCTTC.

V is TRBV19 and J is TRBJ2-1; the D is unclear. Per germline, CDR1 LNHDA and CDR2 SQIVND (reference sequence). Trimming pared 4 bases from V and 4 bases from J, leaving 11 bases between. This CDR3 is built from 14 residues. The CDR3 spells CASSSGLGYNEQFF. CDR3 bases: TGTGCCAGTAGTAGTGGCCTAGGATACAATGAGCAGTTCTTC.

V and J are TRBV7-9 and TRBJ2-7; D is ambiguous. The germline V and J ends were trimmed by 5 bases and 2 bases, with 13 bases remaining between them. Germline values: CDR1 SEHNR, CDR2 FQNEAQ (reference sequence). This CDR3 has 14 amino acids. CDR3 nucleotide sequence: TGTGCCAGCAGCCTAACACCGGGCCCCTACGAGCAGTACTTC. It translates to CASSLTPGPYEQYF.

The rearrangement uses TRBV25-1 and TRBJ2-3, with 8 bases matching TRBD2. The CDR3 consists of 16 residues. J lost 2 bases, V lost 2 bases, and 6 bases had no gene match. Germline loops: CDR1 MGHDK, CDR2 SYGVNS. Here the CDR3 reads CASSEVLRGATDTQYF. The CDR3 bases are TGTGCCAGCAGTGAAGTCCTGCGGGGGGCCACAGATACGCAGTATTTT.

The chain carries TRBV19 and TRBJ1-4; D ambiguous. Germline V gene lookup returns CDR1 LNHDA and CDR2 SQIVND (reference sequence). The CDR3 contains 15 residues. Trimming stripped 5 bases from V and 5 bases from J, with 15 bases between. For the CDR3, the DNA is TGTGCCAGTAGTGCTGGGTGGTCTCTAAATGAAAAACTGTTTTTT. Protein: CASSAGWSLNEKLFF.

This chain uses TRBV18 with TRBJ2-2; 7 bases align to TRBD1. With V trimmed by 4 bases and J by 0 bases, 5 bases remained unmatched. CDR3 length: 16 amino acids. CDR1 is KGHSH and CDR2 is LQKENI in the germline V gene. The CDR3 reads CASSRQGQSNTGELFF. CDR3 nucleotide sequence: TGTGCCAGCTCACGCCAGGGACAGTCGAACACCGGGGAGCTGTTTTTT.

The chain employs TRBV23-1 and TRBJ2-4; the match to TRBD1 covers 11 bases. TRBV23-1 is identified as an open reading frame with a role that is uncertain. The CDR3 runs 17 residues. The junction had 17 bases not matched to a gene; V was cut back by 10 bases and J by 6 bases. CDR3 DNA sequence: TGCGCCATCCGGGACAGGGGGGGAGGCCGAGCTGGAAACATTCAGTACTTC. Translating gives CAIRDRGGGRAGNIQYF.

The chain is built from TRBV7-2 and TRBJ2-1; 9 bases align to TRBD2. The V segment lost 5 bases and the J segment 9 bases; nucleotides outside the gene matches: 8. The length of the CDR3 is 14 residues. Germline CDR1 is SGHTA and CDR2 is FQGNSA. CDR3 sequence reads: CASSMGLARGEQFF. Here the CDR3 DNA reads TGTGCCAGCAGCATGGGACTAGCACGCGGTGAGCAGTTCTTC.

The J gene is TRBJ1-1, the V gene TRBV2; D is unclear. The CDR3 spans 13 residues. V was pared by 3 bases and J by 1 base, with 6 bases between. Germline assignment: CDR1 SNHLY and CDR2 FYNNEI. CDR3 region: CASSDRENTEAFF. The CDR3 region has the DNA TGTGCCAGCAGTGACAGAGAGAACACTGAAGCTTTCTTT. The whole variable domain, filled in from reference TRBV2 and TRBJ1-1, reads EPEVTQTPSHQVTQMGQEVILRCVPISNHLYFYWYRQILGQKVEFLVSFYNNEISEKSEIFDDQFSVERPDGSNFTLKIRSTKLEDSAMYFCASSDRENTEAFFGQGTRLTVV.

This clone was detected only once. The chain couples TRBV2 to TRBJ1-1; tentative D call: TRBD1 (5 bases). The CDR3 length is 17 residues. Germline V gives CDR1 SNHLY, CDR2 FYNNEI. Trimming shortened V by 5 bases and J by 7 bases, and 26 bases separated the two germline ends. Written as DNA, the CDR3 is TGTGCCAGCAGTACTTTTCCCGGGGGGACTTTCGGAGGTGAAGCTTTCTTT. Amino acids: CASSTFPGGTFGGEAFF.

This chain links TRBV20-1 with TRBJ2-1; D is unclear. There are 12 residues in the CDR3. The germline V and J ends were trimmed by 5 bases and 0 bases, with 5 bases remaining between them. CDR1 DFQATT and CDR2 SNEGSKA come from the germline V gene (reference sequence). For the CDR3, the DNA is TGCAGTGCTGGTGGCTCCTACAATGAGCAGTTCTTC. As protein: CSAGGSYNEQFF.

The chain recombines TRBV14 with TRBJ1-4, with 10 bases matching TRBD1. The V gene's germline CDR1 is SGHDN and CDR2 FVKESK. After removal of 5 bases from V and 5 bases from J, the junction contained 8 bases not matched to a gene. This CDR3 contains 16 residues. The CDR3 is CASSFPGTGVNEKLFF. The CDR3 bases are TGTGCCAGCAGCTTCCCCGGGACAGGGGTAAATGAAAAACTGTTTTTT.

V usage is TRBV27 and J usage is TRBJ1-1, with TRBD1 identical over 9 bases. The V and J ends lost 5 bases and 5 bases, in that order; junction bases with no gene match: 9. CDR3 length: 15 residues. Germline CDR1 is MNHEY and CDR2 is SMNVEV (reference sequence). The CDR3 reads CASSPQTGGWTEAFF. The CDR3 DNA reads as TGTGCCAGCAGTCCCCAGACAGGGGGTTGGACTGAAGCTTTCTTT.

This chain links TRBV7-8 with TRBJ2-2; possibly TRBD2 for D (5 bases). The CDR3 runs 15 residues. From germline, CDR1 is SGHVS and CDR2 FQNEAQ. Trimming stripped 3 bases from V and 6 bases from J, with 14 bases between. The CDR3 loop is CASSFRLRRSGELFF. In nucleotides, the CDR3 is TGTGCCAGCAGCTTCCGCCTGAGGAGGTCCGGGGAGCTGTTTTTT.

The chain uses TRBV10-3 and TRBJ2-2; D unclear. V was clipped by 3 bases and J by 3 bases, with 11 bases between them. The CDR3 extends over 15 amino acids. Per the germline V gene, CDR1 is ENHRY and CDR2 is SYGVKD. The CDR3 DNA is TGTGCCATCAGTGACAGAGTTCGTGACACCGGGGAGCTGTTTTTT. Translated: CAISDRVRDTGELFF.

The gene calls are TRBV18 and TRBJ1-4; no clear D gene. Trimming pared 2 bases from V and 4 bases from J, leaving 5 bases between. The V gene's germline CDR1 is KGHSH and CDR2 LQKENI. This CDR3 region has 13 residues. The CDR3 region is CASSPGFNEKLFF. The CDR3 region has the DNA TGTGCCAGCTCACCAGGTTTTAATGAAAAACTGTTTTTT. The full variable domain, rest sourced from reference TRBV18 and TRBJ1-4, is NAGVMQNPRHLVRRRGQEARLRCSPMKGHSHVYWYRQLPEEGLKFMVYLQKENIIDESGMPKERFSAEFPKEGPSILRIQQVVRGDSAAYFCASSPGFNEKLFFGSGTQLSVL.

The gene calls are TRBV15 and TRBJ1-1; maybe TRBD1 (6 bases). Deletions cut 0 bases from V and 5 bases from J, with 13 bases between. The CDR3 is made up of 15 amino acids. Germline V CDR1 and CDR2: LNHNV, YYDKDF (reference sequence). The CDR3 bases are TGTGCCACCAGCAGAGAGGGGGGCCCGAGGACTGAAGCTTTCTTT. Translation gives CATSREGGPRTEAFF.

DNA of the CDR3: TGCGCCAGCAGCTTGGAGGACAGGGGGACAGATACGCAGTATTTT. Protein: CASSLEDRGTDTQYF. The rearrangement joins TRBV5-1 to TRBJ2-3; 10 bases match TRBD1. The CDR3 totals 15 residues. V dropped 0 bases and J dropped 3; count of bases not matched to a gene: 1. The germline V gene has CDR1 SGHRS and CDR2 YFSETQ. Together with reference TRBV5-1 and TRBJ2-3, the CDR3 gives the full variable domain: KAGVTQTPRYLIKTRGQQVTLSCSPISGHRSVSWYQQTPGQGLQFLFEYFSETQRNKGNFPGRFSGRQFSNSRSEMNVSTLELGDSALYLCASSLEDRGTDTQYFGPGTRLTVL.

J is TRBJ2-7 and V is TRBV3-1 (or the pseudogene TRBV3-2); 9 bases fit TRBD2. The CDR3 sequence is 17 residues long. CDR1 is LGHDT, CDR2 YNNKEL, per germline (reference sequence). With V trimmed by 4 bases and J by 7 bases, 17 bases remained unmatched. The CDR3 DNA reads as TGTGCCAGCAGCCGAAATGACCAGGGACTAGCTCTGGGGGAGCAGTACTTC. Translating gives CASSRNDQGLALGEQYF.

In its sample, this clone was seen once. The same CDR3 is also encoded by other DNA sequences in this sample. The chain is built from TRBV5-1 and TRBJ2-7; 10 positions match TRBD2. The CDR3 spans 15 residues. Germline V gives CDR1 SGHRS, CDR2 YFSETQ. J gave up 3 bases and V 0 bases, and 3 bases lay outside the gene matches. CDR3 sequence reads: CASSLGASGSYEQYF. The DNA of the CDR3 is TGCGCCAGCAGCTTGGGCGCTAGCGGGAGCTACGAGCAGTACTTC.

The chain couples TRBV27 to TRBJ1-1; D unclear. The CDR3 length is 13 residues. The V end lost 5 bases, the J end lost 6 bases, and 13 bases lay between the germline ends. CDR1 and CDR2 from the germline V gene are MNHEY and SMNVEV (reference sequence). The DNA of the CDR3 is TGTGCCAGCAGTCCAAATCGACGGGCTGAAGCTTTCTTT. It is translated as CASSPNRRAEAFF.

V usage is TRBV4-1 and J usage is TRBJ2-7, with TRBD2 matching over 9 bases. V was clipped by 4 bases and J by 6 bases; unmatched bases: 10. Germline CDR1 reads MGHRA; CDR2 reads YSYEKL. CDR3 size: 15 residues. CDR3 coding DNA: TGCGCCAGCAGCCCCTGTGGGACTAGCTTGCCCGAGCAGTACTTC. Translated, it gives CASSPCGTSLPEQYF.

J is TRBJ1-5 and V is TRBV4-2, with a weak D call TRBD1 (5 bases). V dropped 0 bases and J dropped 5 bases, with 11 bases sitting between them. This CDR3 has 15 residues. CDR1 is LGHNA, CDR2 YNFKEQ, per germline. CDR3: CASSQDIEGYQPQHF. As DNA, the CDR3 is TGTGCCAGCAGCCAAGATATCGAGGGGTATCAGCCCCAGCATTTT.